The 26 T cell receptor beta chains presented below share a single source sample, sequenced in a study of post-analysis software for immune sequencing data. Study conclusions and caveats: Five or six TRBV segments, TRBV5-6, TRBV5-1 and TRBV20-1 among them, were found more frequent in patients than controls.

These receptors' targets are unknown. TCR beta libraries were prepared from cDNA with unique molecular identifiers. One entry per CDR3 protein results from TCRdb running MiXCR on the PCR reads. Of 700,000 to 800,000 distinct CDR3 sequences in the sample, 30% were seen once. The sequenced sample was blood. The source is a girl under 18 with multiple sclerosis.

Of note for this clonotype: A single base separates this from a much larger clone, so it may be a read error. This sequence joins TRBV6-4 and TRBJ2-5; D unclear. The germline gives CDR1 MRHNA, CDR2 SNTAGT. V gave up 0 bases and J gave up 11 bases, with 16 bases separating them. The CDR3 runs to 14 residues. In DNA, the CDR3 is TGTGCCAGCAGTGACTCGGGCGAAAACAATGAGCAGTACTTC. This translates into CASSDSGENNEQYF.

The chain carries TRBV10-3 and TRBJ2-1; D remains unclear. The DNA end is more similar to TRBJ2-7, so the J call may be wrong. The CDR3 runs to 19 residues. The germline V gene encodes CDR1 ENHRY and CDR2 SYGVKD. The CDR3 loop reads CAISGRDYKRGDSYNEQYF. For the CDR3, the DNA is TGTGCCATCAGTGGCCGCGATTACAAACGCGGAGACTCCTACAATGAGCAGTACTTC.

In its sample, this clonotype was seen many times. The chain carries TRBV29-1 and TRBJ2-3; 10 bases align to TRBD2. The trim removed 5 bases at V and 3 bases at J, leaving 5 bases unmatched. The CDR3 sequence is 14 residues long. Germline V gene sequence: CDR1 SQVTM, CDR2 ANQGSEA. The CDR3 protein is CSVPPSGGTDTQYF. Here the CDR3 DNA reads TGCAGCGTTCCTCCTAGCGGGGGAACAGATACGCAGTATTTT.

V usage is TRBV6-2 or TRBV6-3 and J usage is TRBJ2-6, with 7 bases lining up with TRBD1. This CDR3 spans 17 amino acids. The junction had 7 bases not matched to a gene; V was cut back by 5 bases and J by 0 bases. Germline CDR1 is MNHEY and CDR2 is SVGEGT. The CDR3 nucleotides are TGTGCCAGCAGTATTGGGACAGTACTCTCTGGGGCCAACGTCCTGACTTTC. Its protein is CASSIGTVLSGANVLTF.

V and J are TRBV5-1 and TRBJ2-3; 7 bases are shared with TRBD1. This CDR3 spans 14 amino acids. With 3 bases clipped from V and 2 bases from J, the junction kept 3 bases outside the gene matches. The V gene's germline CDR1 is SGHRS and CDR2 YFSETQ. In DNA, the CDR3 is TGCGCCAGCAGCTCGGGACAGAACACAGATACGCAGTATTTT. It codes for CASSSGQNTDTQYF.

The chain links TRBV4-3 to TRBJ2-1; D is uncertain. The length of the CDR3 is 16 residues. Per germline, CDR1 LGHNA and CDR2 YSLEER. Trimming took off 0 bases at V and 0 bases at J, with 9 bases between the two ends. CDR3 bases: TGCGCCAGCAGCCAAGAGAGCAGAGCCTCCTACAATGAGCAGTTCTTC. Its translation: CASSQESRASYNEQFF.

This clonotype was seen only a few times. The V and J genes are TRBV20-1 and TRBJ2-1, with D perhaps given as TRBD1 or TRBD2 (5 bases each). Germline CDR1 is DFQATT and CDR2 is SNEGSKA (reference sequence). The V end was cut by 1 base, the J end by 1 base, with 11 bases between. The CDR3 is 15 amino acids. DNA for the CDR3: TGCAGTGCTAGAGTACCGGGGCGGTCCTACAATGAGCAGTTCTTC. Translating it yields CSARVPGRSYNEQFF.

The chain combines TRBV11-2 with TRBJ2-1; D unclear. In germline, CDR1 is SGHAT, CDR2 FQNNGV. V dropped 3 bases and J dropped 10 bases, with 19 bases sitting between them. The CDR3 has 15 amino acids. The CDR3 here is CASSFSSGPHPEQFF. CDR3 bases: TGTGCCAGCAGCTTTTCGTCGGGTCCCCATCCGGAGCAGTTCTTC.

The count of this clonotype is one. The chain uses TRBV3-1 and TRBJ1-1; 7 bases are shared with TRBD1. This CDR3 has 14 amino acids. Germline V gene data show CDR1 as LGHDT and CDR2 as YNNKEL (reference sequence). V lost 4 bases to trimming and J lost 6 bases; unmatched junction nucleotides: 8. The CDR3 coding sequence is TGTGCCAGCAGCCCCGGACAGGTTATGGCTGAAGCTTTCTTT. The encoded protein is CASSPGQVMAEAFF.

The chain is built from TRBV20-1 and TRBJ2-3; 8 bases align to TRBD2. This CDR3 contains 18 residues. Per the germline V gene, CDR1 is DFQATT and CDR2 is SNEGSKA (reference sequence). J lost 1 base, V lost 3 bases, and 15 bases had no gene match. DNA of the CDR3: TGCAGTGCTAGTTGGTTCGCCAGATCCGGGGGGGGCACAGATACGCAGTATTTT. It translates to CSASWFARSGGGTDTQYF.

This chain uses TRBV28 with TRBJ2-7; possibly TRBD1 for D (5 bases). Per germline, CDR1 MDHEN and CDR2 SYDVKM. V lost 4 bases and J lost 3, with 13 bases in between. This CDR3 has 14 amino acids. In DNA form, the CDR3 reads TGTGCCAGCAGTTATCAGGGAATTCTCTACGAGCAGTACTTC. Its translation: CASSYQGILYEQYF.

This clonotype occurred a few times. V gene TRBV7-2 combines with J gene TRBJ2-7; no reliable D call. The CDR3 loop spans 15 amino acids. Germline V gene data show CDR1 as SGHTA and CDR2 as FQGNSA. Trimming removed 0 bases from V and 1 base from J, with 10 bases in between. CDR3 nucleotide sequence: TGTGCCAGCAGCTTAGCGTGGCAGAATTCCTACGAGCAGTACTTC. It encodes CASSLAWQNSYEQYF.

Of note for this clonotype: At one end, the junction sequence differs from germline, possibly due to a read error. The chain combines TRBV11-2 with TRBJ2-5; D gene ambiguous. From germline, CDR1 is SGHAT and CDR2 FQNNGV. The CDR3 extends over 12 amino acids. CDR3 in DNA: TGTGCCAGCAGCTTAGCAGAAGAGGCCCAGTACTTC. It translates to CASSLAEEAQYF.

This chain uses TRBV6-5 with TRBJ2-3; D not resolved. The germline V and J ends were trimmed by 10 bases and 0 bases, with 8 bases remaining between them. Germline V gene data show CDR1 as MNHEY and CDR2 as SVGAGI. The CDR3 length is 12 residues. CDR3 nucleotide sequence: TGTGCCACTAAAGGTAGCACAGATACGCAGTATTTT. Protein: CATKGSTDTQYF.

The chain has TRBV28 and TRBJ2-3; 8 bases line up with TRBD1. The V gene end was trimmed by 4 bases and the J gene end by 1 base; junction bases not matched to a gene: 13. Germline assignment: CDR1 MDHEN and CDR2 SYDVKM. This CDR3 has 18 residues. CDR3 nucleotides: TGTGCCAGCAGTTCCCCGAGGACAGGGCGGTATGGCACAGATACGCAGTATTTT. It specifies CASSSPRTGRYGTDTQYF.

This clonotype was seen a few times. The chain is built from TRBV24-1 and TRBJ2-1; 7 bases match TRBD2. V was clipped by 9 bases and J by 1 base; unmatched bases: 20. The CDR3 is 19 residues long. Per the germline V gene, CDR1 is KGHDR and CDR2 is SFDVKD. CDR3 bases: TGTGCCACCTCGGGCCGGGGTGTTGCGGGAGTATTATCCTACAATGAGCAGTTCTTC. Its protein is CATSGRGVAGVLSYNEQFF.

The chain couples TRBV3-1 to TRBJ2-1; D is unclear. Germline V gene sequence: CDR1 LGHDT, CDR2 YNNKEL (reference sequence). The ends were cut back, 2 bases at V and 6 bases at J, with 11 bases in the middle. The CDR3 totals 14 residues. The CDR3 loop is CASSQTTVFNEQFF. CDR3 sequence (DNA): TGTGCCAGCAGCCAAACTACCGTCTTCAATGAGCAGTTCTTC.

There are a few counts of this clonotype. This rearrangement joins TRBV7-9 to TRBJ1-1; D remains ambiguous. This CDR3 comprises 13 residues. CDR1 and CDR2 from the germline V gene are SEHNR and FQNEAQ (reference sequence). The V gene lost 3 bases and the J gene lost 8 bases, with 13 bases spanning the gap. CDR3 bases: TGTGCCAGCAGCTTTGGTCCCGAAGGAGAAGCTTTCTTT. Its translation: CASSFGPEGEAFF.

This clonotype has only a few counts. V usage is TRBV29-1 and J usage is TRBJ1-2; D is possibly TRBD1 (5 bases). CDR3 length: 12 residues. V lost 5 bases and J lost 3, with 10 bases in between. The V gene's germline CDR1 is SQVTM and CDR2 ANQGSEA. The CDR3 DNA sequence: TGCAGCGTTAAGGGGCTTGACTATGGCTACACCTTC. This gives the protein CSVKGLDYGYTF.

This clonotype was seen a few times. The V gene is TRBV6-1, the J gene TRBJ2-3, with 10 bases that match TRBD2. This CDR3 is 14 amino acids long. Germline values: CDR1 MNHNS, CDR2 SASEGT. The V and J ends lost 6 bases and 9 bases, in that order; junction bases with no gene match: 9. CDR3 in amino acids: CASSSLAGIWTQYF. DNA of the CDR3: TGTGCCAGCAGCTCACTAGCGGGAATCTGGACGCAGTATTTT.

V gene TRBV3-1 combines with J gene TRBJ2-1, with D unresolved. V was shortened by 2 bases and J by 8 bases, with 13 bases between the two germline ends. Germline V gene lookup returns CDR1 LGHDT and CDR2 YNNKEL (reference sequence). The CDR3 is made up of 14 amino acids. CDR3 coding DNA: TGTGCCAGCAGCCAAAATCCCCCGTCCCATGAGCAGTTCTTC. This sequence encodes CASSQNPPSHEQFF.

V is TRBV2 and J is TRBJ2-3; D assignment may be TRBD1 or TRBD2 (5 bases each). This CDR3 region has 13 residues. CDR1 is SNHLY and CDR2 is FYNNEI in the germline V gene. Between the trimmed V and J ends, which lost 6 bases and 5 bases, there was a span of 12 bases. This CDR3 is CASRPGAVDTQYF. CDR3 in DNA: TGTGCCAGCAGACCCGGGGCTGTAGATACGCAGTATTTT.

This clonotype turned up a few times. The CDR3 region has the DNA TGTGCCAGCAGCCAGGAAGCCGGGAGACAAGAGACCCAGTACTTC. It specifies CASSQEAGRQETQYF. The chain recombines TRBV4-2 with TRBJ2-5, with D maybe TRBD2 (6 bases). The V and J ends lost 3 bases and 2 bases respectively, with 13 bases between them. This CDR3 comprises 15 residues. Looked up from germline, CDR1 is LGHNA and CDR2 is YNFKEQ.

The chain links TRBV20-1 to TRBJ2-7, with a possible D match to TRBD2 (5 bases). The J call may be wrong; the DNA end is better matched by TRBJ2-5. The CDR3 extends over 14 amino acids. The germline V gene encodes CDR1 DFQATT and CDR2 SNEGSKA (reference sequence). The DNA for the CDR3 is TGCAGTGCTAGAGATACTCGGCCCAGCGGGACCCAGTACTTC. It is translated as CSARDTRPSGTQYF.

The gene calls are TRBV5-1 and TRBJ2-7; 9 positions agree with TRBD1. The CDR3 runs 15 residues. The junction had 5 bases not matched to a gene; V was cut back by 0 bases and J by 4 bases. CDR1 is SGHRS, CDR2 YFSETQ, per germline. The CDR3 nucleotides read TGCGCCAGCAGCTTGGTTGTGGGGACAGGGTACGAGCAGTACTTC. The encoded protein is CASSLVVGTGYEQYF. The whole variable domain, filled in from reference TRBV5-1 and TRBJ2-7, reads KAGVTQTPRYLIKTRGQQVTLSCSPISGHRSVSWYQQTPGQGLQFLFEYFSETQRNKGNFPGRFSGRQFSNSRSEMNVSTLELGDSALYLCASSLVVGTGYEQYFGPGTRLTVT.

In its sample, this clonotype was seen a few times. The chain uses TRBV7-9 and TRBJ2-7, with 7 bases aligning to TRBD1. This CDR3 spans 15 amino acids. J lost 0 bases, V lost 5 bases, and 7 bases had no gene match. Germline V lookup: CDR1 SEHNR, CDR2 FQNEAQ (reference sequence). CDR3 sequence (DNA): TGTGCCAGCAGCGCCAGGACAGGTAGCTCCTACGAGCAGTACTTC. It encodes CASSARTGSSYEQYF. Looking up the rest from reference TRBV7-9 and TRBJ2-7 gives the full variable domain: DTGVSQNPRHKITKRGQNVTFRCDPISEHNRLYWYRQTLGQGPEFLTYFQNEAQLEKSRLLSDRFSAERPKGSFSTLEIQRTEQGDSAMYLCASSARTGSSYEQYFGPGTRLTVT.